The clone carrying this T cell receptor (beta chain) showed up many times. As yet, its antigen is unknown. The sample comes from a study of Graves' ophthalmopathy and Graves' hyperthyroidism. Overall study results and limits: It was with 65% to 71% sensitivity and just under 75% specificity that the model predicted ophthalmopathy progression. Most thyroid clonotypes with frequency above 0.001 were detected in blood too.

Investigators amplified TCR beta CDR3 regions from RNA transcripts. First-round RT-PCR employed HTBI primers, with a second-round multiplex PCR after it. TCRdb reanalysed the multiplex PCR reads using MiXCR and keeps one entry per CDR3 protein. The sample includes approximately 1.2 million distinct CDR3 sequences, about 36% of them seen just once. Participants with hyperthyroidism, aged 18 to 65, were newly diagnosed with under 2 months' duration. Trimming removed 5 bases at V and 2 bases at J, with 12 bases between. This CDR3 comprises 14 residues. CDR1 and CDR2 (germline): SSHAT, FNYEAQ (reference sequence).

The chain has TRBV7-7 and TRBJ2-5; perhaps TRBD1 as D (5 bases). The sequenced sample was peripheral blood or thyroid tissue (not recorded which). The clonotype comes from an adult man with Graves' hyperthyroidism. This CDR3 reads CASSINQGQETQYF. The CDR3 DNA is TGTGCCAGCAGCATAAATCAGGGTCAAGAGACCCAGTACTTC.